This record concerns one T cell receptor (beta chain) sequence. The data were produced by immunoSEQ multiplex PCR, yet TCRdb's version contains in-frame clones alone and is incomplete. Seen here are over 100,000 clones, roughly 88% observed once, and the top ten hold less than 4%. V was shortened by 0 bases and J by 4 bases, with 16 bases between the two germline ends. Germline V gene data show CDR1 as SGHVS and CDR2 as FQNEAQ. The CDR3 covers 16 residues. These data belong to a study of control samples from healthy donors and cancer patients. The gene calls are TRBV7-8 and TRBJ2-7; D is perhaps TRBD1 (6 bases). What was sequenced was blood. The TCR sequence derives from a man aged 35 to 55 in good health. CDR3 protein: CASSLAPGEIVYEQYF. In DNA, the CDR3 is TGTGCCAGCAGCTTAGCCCCAGGGGAGATCGTGTACGAGCAGTACTTC.